These 15 T cell receptor beta chains came from one sample sequenced in a study of cytomegalovirus exposure and HLA in healthy donors. The PCR used 60 Vbeta and 13 Jbeta primers. Assay used: immunoSEQ multiplex PCR; TCRdb lists only in-frame clones, some missing. Of about 100,000 clones in the sample, around 75% were seen once. Sequencing was performed on PBMCs. Receptors were obtained from a woman aged 18-30 years in good health and CMV-seropositive.

In this sample, this clone turned up once. The rearrangement joins TRBV7-6 to TRBJ2-7; 8 nucleotides match TRBD1. V was clipped by 6 bases and J by 4 bases; unmatched bases: 14. CDR3 length: 16 residues. Germline values: CDR1 SGHVS, CDR2 FNYEAQ. The CDR3 spells CASRSGQGRNSYEQYF. The CDR3 DNA sequence: TGTGCCAGCAGGAGCGGACAGGGAAGGAATTCTTACGAGCAGTACTTC. Looking up the rest from reference TRBV7-6 and TRBJ2-7 gives the full variable domain: GAGVSQSPRYKVTKRGQDVALRCDPISGHVSLYWYRQALGQGPEFLTYFNYEAQQDKSGLPNDRFSAERPEGSISTLTIQRTEQRDSAMYRCASRSGQGRNSYEQYFGPGTRLTVT.

Regarding this clone: This sample also contains other DNA sequences that code for the same CDR3. This rearrangement joins TRBV5-6 to TRBJ2-7, with 7 bases matching TRBD1. The V and J ends lost 2 bases and 1 base, in that order; junction bases with no gene match: 3. The CDR3 loop spans 14 amino acids. Germline assignment: CDR1 SGHDT and CDR2 YYEEEE. The CDR3 coding sequence is TGTGCCAGCAGCTTAATACAGGGGTCCTACGAGCAGTACTTC. Its protein is CASSLIQGSYEQYF.

The chain recombines TRBV28 with TRBJ2-6, with D perhaps TRBD1 (6 bases). Germline values: CDR1 MDHEN, CDR2 SYDVKM. V was pared by 3 bases and J by 0 bases, with 12 bases between. The CDR3 has 17 amino acids. The CDR3 DNA reads as TGTGCCAGCAGTTTCACAGGGCCTAGCTCTGGGGCCAACGTCCTGACTTTC. Residues: CASSFTGPSSGANVLTF.

The chain carries TRBV7-9 and TRBJ1-1, with a tentative D call TRBD1 (5 bases). Looked up from germline, CDR1 is SEHNR and CDR2 is FQNEAQ (reference sequence). The V end lost 3 bases, the J end lost 2 bases, and 19 bases lay between the germline ends. This CDR3 spans 17 amino acids. The CDR3 here is CASSFARPGGANTEAFF. DNA of the CDR3: TGTGCCAGCAGCTTCGCCCGACCCGGCGGGGCCAACACTGAAGCTTTCTTT.

The chain employs TRBV28 and TRBJ2-1, with D possibly matching TRBD2 (6 bases). The CDR3 extends over 13 amino acids. V was clipped by 4 bases and J by 10 bases, with 14 bases between them. Looked up from germline, CDR1 is MDHEN and CDR2 is SYDVKM. The CDR3 DNA reads TGTGCCAGCAGTTCCCTTTCTAGCGAGGAGCAGTTCTTC. Its protein is CASSSLSSEEQFF.

The chain is built from TRBV2 and TRBJ2-3, with 8 bases identical to TRBD2. V shed 2 bases and J 6 bases; nucleotides not matched to a gene: 4. In germline, CDR1 is SNHLY, CDR2 FYNNEI. This CDR3 is built from 14 residues. The CDR3 DNA is TGTGCCAGCAGTGAACCGACTAGCGCCGATACGCAGTATTTT. Translating it yields CASSEPTSADTQYF.

The table lists this clone with a few counts. The rearrangement joins TRBV9 to TRBJ2-1; 8 positions agree with TRBD2. The V gene's germline CDR1 is SGDLS and CDR2 YYNGEE. J gave up 7 bases and V 4 bases, and 13 bases lay outside the gene matches. The CDR3 covers 16 residues. The CDR3 reads CASSSRTSKIKNEQFF. The CDR3 coding sequence is TGTGCCAGCAGCTCCCGGACTAGCAAGATAAAGAATGAGCAGTTCTTC.

The chain recombines TRBV27 with TRBJ2-7, with TRBD2 matching over 13 bases. V lost 6 bases, J lost 5 bases, and 10 bases stayed unmatched. The CDR3 sequence is 16 residues long. CDR1 MNHEY and CDR2 SMNVEV come from the germline V gene (reference sequence). This CDR3 reads CASRQTTSGRYHEQYF. The DNA of the CDR3 is TGTGCCAGCAGACAAACGACTAGCGGGAGGTACCACGAGCAGTACTTC.

This clone was detected a few times. This sequence joins TRBV28 and TRBJ2-2; weak D call: TRBD1 (6 bases). CDR1 is MDHEN, CDR2 SYDVKM, per germline. The CDR3 runs to 16 residues. The V end was cut by 8 bases, the J end by 0 bases, with 16 bases between. The CDR3 here is CASLRGGGANTGELFF. The CDR3 DNA reads as TGTGCCAGCCTAAGAGGGGGTGGTGCGAACACCGGGGAGCTGTTTTTT.

The sample holds many counts of this clone. This chain connects TRBV30 to TRBJ1-2; D ambiguous. Trimming removed 0 bases from V and 8 bases from J, with 16 bases in between. The CDR3 covers 14 residues. Germline CDR1 and CDR2: GTSNPN and SVGIG (reference sequence). The DNA for the CDR3 is TGTGCCTGGAGTGTACGGGAGGGAAGTAGGGGCTACACCTTC. Translation: CAWSVREGSRGYTF.

The J gene is TRBJ2-7, the V gene TRBV9; 8 bases line up with TRBD1. Per the germline V gene, CDR1 is SGDLS and CDR2 is YYNGEE. V lost 2 bases, J lost 2 bases, and 3 bases stayed unmatched. The CDR3 has 14 amino acids. CDR3 bases: TGTGCCAGCAGCGTCGCACAGGGGGCCTACGAGCAGTACTTC. This gives the protein CASSVAQGAYEQYF.

The chain carries TRBV9 and TRBJ2-7; 9 bases map to TRBD1. CDR1 is SGDLS and CDR2 is YYNGEE in the germline V gene. Trimming removed 3 bases from V and 4 bases from J; junction bases left unmatched: 8. The CDR3 covers 15 residues. This chain's CDR3 is CASSDRDRARYEQYF. CDR3 DNA: TGTGCCAGCAGCGACCGGGACAGGGCTAGGTACGAGCAGTACTTC.

This chain links TRBV11-2 with TRBJ2-2, with TRBD2 as a possible D gene (5 bases). Per germline, CDR1 SGHAT and CDR2 FQNNGV. V was trimmed by 4 bases and J by 3 bases, leaving 12 bases between them. CDR3 length: 15 residues. The CDR3 DNA reads TGTGCCAGCAGCTCCGTGGACTCTTACACCGGGGAGCTGTTTTTT. Its translation: CASSSVDSYTGELFF.

CDR3 sequence reads: CASSLGTTTNEKLFF. The DNA of the CDR3 is TGTGCCAGCAGCTTGGGGACAACAACTAATGAAAAACTGTTTTTT. This rearrangement joins TRBV5-8 to TRBJ1-4; perhaps TRBD1 as D (5 bases). Germline assignment: CDR1 SGHTS and CDR2 YDEGEE. The CDR3 length is 15 residues. The V and J ends lost 0 bases and 0 bases respectively, with 6 bases between them.

The chain recombines TRBV28 with TRBJ1-1, with D unresolved. The V end lost 6 bases, the J end lost 1 base, and 15 bases lay between the germline ends. The germline V gene has CDR1 MDHEN and CDR2 SYDVKM. This CDR3 is 15 amino acids long. CDR3 sequence: CASRPRRAGNTEAFF. The CDR3 coding sequence is TGTGCCAGCAGACCTCGAAGAGCCGGGAACACTGAAGCTTTCTTT.